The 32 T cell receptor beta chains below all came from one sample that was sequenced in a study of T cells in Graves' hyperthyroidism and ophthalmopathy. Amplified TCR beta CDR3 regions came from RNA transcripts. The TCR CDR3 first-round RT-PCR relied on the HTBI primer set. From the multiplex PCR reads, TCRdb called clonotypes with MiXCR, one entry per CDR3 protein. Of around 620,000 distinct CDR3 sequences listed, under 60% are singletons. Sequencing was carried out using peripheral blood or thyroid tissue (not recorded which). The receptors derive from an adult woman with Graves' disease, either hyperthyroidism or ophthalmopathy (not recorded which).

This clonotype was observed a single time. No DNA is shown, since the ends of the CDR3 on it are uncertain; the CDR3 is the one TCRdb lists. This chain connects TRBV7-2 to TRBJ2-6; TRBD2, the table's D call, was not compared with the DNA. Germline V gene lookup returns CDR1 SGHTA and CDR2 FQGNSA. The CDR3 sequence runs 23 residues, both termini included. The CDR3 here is CASSPLREDPRGEQYFGANVLTF.

This CDR3 reads CASSLPSGPNTGELFF. The CDR3 nucleotides are TGTGCCAGCAGCCTCCCTAGCGGTCCGAACACCGGGGAGCTGTTTTTT. This chain connects TRBV7-8 to TRBJ2-2, with 7 bases that match TRBD2. Germline trimming cut 5 bases from V and 0 bases from J; bases unmatched to any gene: 6. Germline CDR1 and CDR2: SGHVS and FQNEAQ. This CDR3 contains 16 residues.

The CDR3 region has the DNA TGCAGCGTTGGGGTTCTAAATAAGGACACTGAAGCTTTCTTT. It specifies CSVGVLNKDTEAFF. The chain joins TRBV29-1 to TRBJ1-1; D call uncertain. Germline V CDR1 and CDR2: SQVTM, ANQGSEA. The V gene lost 4 bases and the J gene lost 3 bases, with 15 bases spanning the gap. The CDR3 totals 14 residues. The full variable domain, rest sourced from reference TRBV29-1 and TRBJ1-1, is SAVISQKPSRDICQRGTSLTIQCQVDSQVTMMFWYRQQPGQSLTLIATANQGSEATYESGFVIDKFPISRPNLTFSTLTVSNMSPEDSSIYLCSVGVLNKDTEAFFGQGTRLTVV.

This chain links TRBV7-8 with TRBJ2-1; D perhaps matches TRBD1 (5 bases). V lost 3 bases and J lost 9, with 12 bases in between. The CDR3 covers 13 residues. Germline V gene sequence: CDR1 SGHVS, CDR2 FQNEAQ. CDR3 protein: CASSLVGASEQFF. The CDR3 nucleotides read TGTGCCAGCAGCTTGGTAGGGGCCAGTGAGCAGTTCTTC. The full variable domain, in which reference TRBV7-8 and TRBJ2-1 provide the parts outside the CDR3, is GAGVSQSPRYKVAKRGQDVALRCDPISGHVSLFWYQQALGQGPEFLTYFQNEAQLDKSGLPSDRFFAERPEGSVSTLKIQRTQQEDSAVYLCASSLVGASEQFFGPGTRLTVL.

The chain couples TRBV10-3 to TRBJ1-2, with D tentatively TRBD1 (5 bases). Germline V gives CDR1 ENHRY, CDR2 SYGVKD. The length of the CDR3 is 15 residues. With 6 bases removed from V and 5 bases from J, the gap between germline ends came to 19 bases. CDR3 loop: CAISLQQVTPYGYTF. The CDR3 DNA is TGTGCCATCAGCTTGCAACAGGTGACCCCATATGGCTACACCTTC.

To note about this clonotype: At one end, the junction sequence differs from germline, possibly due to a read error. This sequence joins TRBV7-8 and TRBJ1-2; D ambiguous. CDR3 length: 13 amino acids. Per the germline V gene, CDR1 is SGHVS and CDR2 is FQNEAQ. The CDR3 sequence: CASSLAEGNGHTF. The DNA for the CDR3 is TGTGCCAGCAGCCTCGCGGAAGGGAATGGCCACACCTTC.

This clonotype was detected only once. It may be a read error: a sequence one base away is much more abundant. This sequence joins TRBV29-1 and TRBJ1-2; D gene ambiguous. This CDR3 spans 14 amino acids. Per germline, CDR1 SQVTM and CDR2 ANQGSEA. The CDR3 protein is CSAEDDGANYGYTF. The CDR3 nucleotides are TGCAGCGCTGAAGATGACGGAGCTAACTATGGCTACACCTTC. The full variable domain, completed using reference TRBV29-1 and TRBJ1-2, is SAVISQKPSRDICQRGTSLTIQCQVDSQVTMMFWYRQQPGQSLTLIATANQGSEATYESGFVIDKFPISRPNLTFSTLTVSNMSPEDSSIYLCSAEDDGANYGYTFGSGTRLTVV.

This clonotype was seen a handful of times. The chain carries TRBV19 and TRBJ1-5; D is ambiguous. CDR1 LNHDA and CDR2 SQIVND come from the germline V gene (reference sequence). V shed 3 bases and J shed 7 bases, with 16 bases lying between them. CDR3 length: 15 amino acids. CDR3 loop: CASSIVGSSRQPQHF. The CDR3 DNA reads TGTGCCAGTAGTATCGTGGGCAGTTCAAGGCAGCCCCAGCATTTT.

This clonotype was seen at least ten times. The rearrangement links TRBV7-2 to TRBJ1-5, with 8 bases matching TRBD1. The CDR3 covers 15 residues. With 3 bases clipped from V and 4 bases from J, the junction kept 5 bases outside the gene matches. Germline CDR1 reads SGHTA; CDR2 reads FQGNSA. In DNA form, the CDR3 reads TGTGCCAGCAGCTTTGACAGGGGTTCAAATCAGCCCCAGCATTTT. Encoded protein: CASSFDRGSNQPQHF.

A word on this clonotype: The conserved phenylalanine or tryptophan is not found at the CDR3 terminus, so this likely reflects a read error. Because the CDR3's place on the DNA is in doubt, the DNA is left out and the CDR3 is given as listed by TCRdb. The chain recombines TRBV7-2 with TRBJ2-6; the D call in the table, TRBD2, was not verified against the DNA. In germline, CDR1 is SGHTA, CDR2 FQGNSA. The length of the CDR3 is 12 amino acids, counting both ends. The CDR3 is CASSLVGGPGTV.

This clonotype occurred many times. The DNA for the CDR3 is TGTGCCAGCACCAGGACAGGGGTTGATGAGACCCAGTACTTC. Translation gives CASTRTGVDETQYF. The rearrangement links TRBV6-5 to TRBJ2-5; 9 nucleotides match TRBD1. V trimming: 7 bases; J trimming: 5 bases; junction bases outside the gene matches: 8. There are 14 residues in the CDR3. Germline V CDR1 and CDR2: MNHEY, SVGAGI.

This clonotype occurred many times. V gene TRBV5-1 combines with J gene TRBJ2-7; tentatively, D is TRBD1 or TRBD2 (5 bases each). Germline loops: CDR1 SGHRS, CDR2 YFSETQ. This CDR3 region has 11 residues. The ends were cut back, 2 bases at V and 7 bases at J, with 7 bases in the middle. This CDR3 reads CASSLGTEQYF. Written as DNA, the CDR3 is TGCGCCAGCAGCTTAGGGACGGAGCAGTACTTC. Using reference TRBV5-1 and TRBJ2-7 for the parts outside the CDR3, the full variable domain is KAGVTQTPRYLIKTRGQQVTLSCSPISGHRSVSWYQQTPGQGLQFLFEYFSETQRNKGNFPGRFSGRQFSNSRSEMNVSTLELGDSALYLCASSLGTEQYFGPGTRLTVT.

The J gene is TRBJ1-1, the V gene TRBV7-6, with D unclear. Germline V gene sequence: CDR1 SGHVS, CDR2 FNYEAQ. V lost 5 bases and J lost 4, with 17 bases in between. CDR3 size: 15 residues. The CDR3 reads CASSQRPGGGTEAFF. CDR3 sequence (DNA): TGTGCCAGCAGCCAAAGACCCGGAGGCGGCACTGAAGCTTTCTTT.

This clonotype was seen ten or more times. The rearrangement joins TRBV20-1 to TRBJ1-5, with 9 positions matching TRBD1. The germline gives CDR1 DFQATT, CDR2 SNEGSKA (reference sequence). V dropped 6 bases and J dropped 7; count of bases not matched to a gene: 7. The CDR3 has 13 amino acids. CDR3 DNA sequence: TGCAGTGCACGGGACAGGGTCAGCCAGCCCCAGCATTTT. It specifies CSARDRVSQPQHF.

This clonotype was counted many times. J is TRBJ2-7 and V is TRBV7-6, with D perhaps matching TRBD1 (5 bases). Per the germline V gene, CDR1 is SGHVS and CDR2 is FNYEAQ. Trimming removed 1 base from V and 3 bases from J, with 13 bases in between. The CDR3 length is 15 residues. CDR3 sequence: CASSLGQGTNYEQYF. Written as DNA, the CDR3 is TGTGCCAGCAGCTTAGGTCAGGGAACAAACTACGAGCAGTACTTC.

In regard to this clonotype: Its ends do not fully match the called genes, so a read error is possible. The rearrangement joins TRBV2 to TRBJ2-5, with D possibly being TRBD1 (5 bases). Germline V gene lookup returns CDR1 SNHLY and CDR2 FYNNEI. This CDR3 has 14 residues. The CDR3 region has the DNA TGCGCCAGCGCCGGCATGACAGCACAAGAGACCCAGTACTTC. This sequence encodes CASAGMTAQETQYF.

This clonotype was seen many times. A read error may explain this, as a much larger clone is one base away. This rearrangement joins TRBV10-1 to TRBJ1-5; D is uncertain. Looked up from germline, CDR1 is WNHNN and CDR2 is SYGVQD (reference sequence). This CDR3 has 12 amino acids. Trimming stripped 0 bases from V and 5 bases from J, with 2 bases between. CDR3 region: CASSESHQPQHF. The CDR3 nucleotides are TGCGCCAGCAGTGAGTCCCATCAGCCCCAGCATTTT.

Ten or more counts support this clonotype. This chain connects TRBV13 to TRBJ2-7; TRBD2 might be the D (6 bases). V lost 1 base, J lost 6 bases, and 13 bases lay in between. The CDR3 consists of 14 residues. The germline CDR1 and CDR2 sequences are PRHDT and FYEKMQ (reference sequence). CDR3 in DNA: TGTGCCAGCAGCTTAGTGGGGGAGCGGGTCGAGCAGTACTTC. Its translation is CASSLVGERVEQYF.

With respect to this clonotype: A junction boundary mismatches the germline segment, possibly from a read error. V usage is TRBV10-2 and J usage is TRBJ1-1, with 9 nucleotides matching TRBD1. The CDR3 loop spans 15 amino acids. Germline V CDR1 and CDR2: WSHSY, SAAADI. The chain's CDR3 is CASSPPGQGPTEAFF. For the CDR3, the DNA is TGTGCCAGCTCCCCTCCGGGACAGGGACCCACTGAAGCTTTCTTT.

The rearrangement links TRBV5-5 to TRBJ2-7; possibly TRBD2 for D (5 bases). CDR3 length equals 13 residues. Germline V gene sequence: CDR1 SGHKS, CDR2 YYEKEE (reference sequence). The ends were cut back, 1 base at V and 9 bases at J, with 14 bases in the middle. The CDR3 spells CASSLYGEKVQYF. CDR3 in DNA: TGTGCCAGCAGCTTGTACGGGGAGAAAGTGCAGTACTTC.

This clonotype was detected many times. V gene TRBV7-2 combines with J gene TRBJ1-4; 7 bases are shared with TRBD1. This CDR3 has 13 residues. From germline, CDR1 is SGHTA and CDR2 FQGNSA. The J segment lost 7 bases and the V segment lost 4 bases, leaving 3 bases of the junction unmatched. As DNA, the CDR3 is TGTGCCAGCAGCTCAGACAGGGTTGAAAAACTGTTTTTT. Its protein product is CASSSDRVEKLFF. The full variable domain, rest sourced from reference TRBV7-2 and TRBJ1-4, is GAGVSQSPSNKVTEKGKDVELRCDPISGHTALYWYRQSLGQGLEFLIYFQGNSAPDKSGLPSDRFSAERTGGSVSTLTIQRTQQEDSAVYLCASSSDRVEKLFFGSGTQLSVL.

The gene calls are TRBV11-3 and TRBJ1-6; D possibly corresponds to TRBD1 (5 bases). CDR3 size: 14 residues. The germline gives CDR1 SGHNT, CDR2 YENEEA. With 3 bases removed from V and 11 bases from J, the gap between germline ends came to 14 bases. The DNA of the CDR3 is TGTGCCAGCAGCTTTCGACAGTCCCGGCCACCCCTCCACTTT. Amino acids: CASSFRQSRPPLHF.

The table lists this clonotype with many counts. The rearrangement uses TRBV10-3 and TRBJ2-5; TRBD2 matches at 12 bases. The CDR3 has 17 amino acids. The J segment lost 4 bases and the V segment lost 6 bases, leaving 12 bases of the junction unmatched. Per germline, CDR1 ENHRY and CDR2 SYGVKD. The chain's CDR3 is CAIRDTSGGLPTETQYF. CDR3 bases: TGTGCCATCAGAGACACTAGCGGGGGGTTACCGACAGAGACCCAGTACTTC.

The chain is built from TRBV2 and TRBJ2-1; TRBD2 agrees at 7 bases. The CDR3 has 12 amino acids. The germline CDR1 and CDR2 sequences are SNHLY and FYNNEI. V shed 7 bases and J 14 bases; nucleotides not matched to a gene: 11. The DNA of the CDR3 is TGTGCCAGCAAGCTAGCGGCGGATATGGAGTTCTTC. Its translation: CASKLAADMEFF. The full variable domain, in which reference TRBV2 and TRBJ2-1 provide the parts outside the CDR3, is EPEVTQTPSHQVTQMGQEVILRCVPISNHLYFYWYRQILGQKVEFLVSFYNNEISEKSEIFDDQFSVERPDGSNFTLKIRSTKLEDSAMYFCASKLAADMEFFGPGTRLTVL.

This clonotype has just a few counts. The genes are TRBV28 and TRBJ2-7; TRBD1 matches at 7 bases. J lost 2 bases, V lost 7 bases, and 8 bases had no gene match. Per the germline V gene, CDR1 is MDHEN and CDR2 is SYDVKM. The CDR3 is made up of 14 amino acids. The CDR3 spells CASNPGQYTYEQYF. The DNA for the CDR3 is TGTGCCAGCAACCCGGGACAGTACACCTACGAGCAGTACTTC.

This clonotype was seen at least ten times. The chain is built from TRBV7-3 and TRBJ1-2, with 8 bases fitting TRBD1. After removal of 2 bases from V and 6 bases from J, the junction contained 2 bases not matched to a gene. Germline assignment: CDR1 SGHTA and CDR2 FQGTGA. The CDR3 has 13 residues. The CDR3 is CASSLQQGDGYTF. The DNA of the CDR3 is TGTGCCAGCAGCTTACAACAGGGGGATGGCTACACCTTC.

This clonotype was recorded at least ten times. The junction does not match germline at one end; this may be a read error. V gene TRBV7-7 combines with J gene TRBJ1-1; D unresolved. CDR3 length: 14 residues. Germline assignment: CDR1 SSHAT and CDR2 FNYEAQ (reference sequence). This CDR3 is CASSPTATNTEAFF. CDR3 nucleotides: TGTGCTAGCAGCCCCACAGCCACGAACACTGAAGCTTTCTTT.

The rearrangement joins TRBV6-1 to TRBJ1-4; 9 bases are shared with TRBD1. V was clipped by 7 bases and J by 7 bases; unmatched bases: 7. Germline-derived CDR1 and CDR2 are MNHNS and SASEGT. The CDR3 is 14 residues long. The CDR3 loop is CASKDRGEFEKLFF. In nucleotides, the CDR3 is TGTGCCAGCAAGGACAGGGGCGAATTTGAAAAACTGTTTTTT.

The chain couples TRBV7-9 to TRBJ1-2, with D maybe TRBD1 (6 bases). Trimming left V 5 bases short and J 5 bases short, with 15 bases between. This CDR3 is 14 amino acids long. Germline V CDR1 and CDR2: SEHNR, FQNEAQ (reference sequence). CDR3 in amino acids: CASSTRTARYGYTF. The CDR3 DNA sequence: TGTGCCAGCAGCACCCGGACAGCGAGATATGGCTACACCTTC.

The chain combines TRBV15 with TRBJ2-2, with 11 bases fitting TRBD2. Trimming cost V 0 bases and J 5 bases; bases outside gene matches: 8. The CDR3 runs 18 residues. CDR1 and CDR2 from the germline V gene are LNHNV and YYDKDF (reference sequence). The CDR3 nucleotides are TGTGCCACCAGCAGAGATTCAGGACTAGCGGGTACAACCGGGGAGCTGTTTTTT. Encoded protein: CATSRDSGLAGTTGELFF.

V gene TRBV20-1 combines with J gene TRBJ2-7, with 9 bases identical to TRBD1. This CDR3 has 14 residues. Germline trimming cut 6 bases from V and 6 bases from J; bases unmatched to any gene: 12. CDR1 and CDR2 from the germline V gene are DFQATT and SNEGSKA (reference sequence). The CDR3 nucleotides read TGCAGTGCCGTTCCATCTACGACAGGGGGCGAGCAGTACTTC. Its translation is CSAVPSTTGGEQYF.

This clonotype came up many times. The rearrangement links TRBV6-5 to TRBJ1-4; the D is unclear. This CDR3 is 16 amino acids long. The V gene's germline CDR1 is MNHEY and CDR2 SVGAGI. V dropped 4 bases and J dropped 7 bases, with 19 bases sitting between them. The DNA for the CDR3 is TGTGCCAGCAGTTTGTGGGCGGCCCGGGAGCGTGAAAAACTGTTTTTT. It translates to CASSLWAAREREKLFF.